This entry features one TCR beta chain sequence. Its antigen target is currently unknown. No base-level quality is on record; no much larger clone is a single base apart. The data stem from a study of T cell clonotyping in hematopoietic cell transplantation listed by TCRdb under 2021. For context, the study as a whole: Recipient samples taken before transplant were collected after cytoreduction. Recruitment of patients was conducted between late 2015 and 2017, and follow-up was continued until late 2020 or death. A total of over 130 blood samples were gathered in the study from 30 to 40 consecutive transplant recipients along with their related donors. Broad study findings and their caveats: Sample size was limited, and cells were not sorted, so CD4 and CD8 repertoire contributions could not be separated. Broader TCR repertoire diversity after transplant was predicted by Inverse Simpson Index values from donors and from recipients before transplant. Recipient repertoires showed only a small fraction of overlap with donor repertoires, and over 97% appeared de novo at the given depth. A decrease in recipient TCR diversity was observed after transplant, and a progressive increase in pathologically expanded clonotypes was seen from day 30 to day 180.

The time point label on this specimen signifies: recipient sample about 28 days before transplant, after cytoreduction. Blood samples were obtained from recipients approximately 28 days before transplant and at days 30, 100 and 180 after transplant. Nuclei Lysis Solution was used to extract genomic DNA from fresh or cryopreserved unfractionated peripheral blood mononuclear cells. With the immunoSEQ assay, which is a bias-controlled multiplex PCR relying on V- and J-specific primers, TCR beta CDR3 regions were amplified from genomic DNA. A second PCR step added a proprietary barcode and Illumina adapter sequences to the CDR3 amplicons. An Illumina MiSeq instrument was used for sequencing of the CDR3 libraries. On the authors' methods: Export and quality control were handled in immunoSEQ Analyzer 3.0, while downstream analyses relied on R Bioconductor and Immunarch. Only productive rearrangements in the normalized downsampled data set went into calculating the repertoire metrics. Pathologically expanded clonotypes were defined as those larger than 5 templates in the normalized cohort. Repertoire diversity was measured with the Inverse Simpson Index. CMV-specificity analyses were carried out on the non-normalized data set to capture all clonotypes. TCRdb took this table from immuneACCESS and kept in-frame rearrangements with V and J called. Such tables lack part of the clones; where checked against another copy, unresolved V genes explain under half of the gap, and the rest is unexplained. V and J calls and clone size come straight from that table; D and trimming were deduced from the DNA. The sample data list roughly 44,000 clones, and around 84% of these were observed just once. Together, the top ten hold less than 3% of the sample.

As encoded in the germline V gene (reference sequence), CDR1 is SGHNT while CDR2 is YYREEE. The CDR3 numbers 15 residues from cysteine through phenylalanine. Just CDR3 DNA is preserved here, 45 bases in frame from base 1. V is shortened by 0 bases, J by 2 bases, and the region joining them spans 11 bases. This chain is built from TRBV5-4 and TRBJ1-2, and possibly TRBD1, on 5 matching bases. The clonotype was recovered from a man aged 55-75 years with acute myeloid leukemia. Some clones in this sample may be carry-over from other donors' samples. Sequencing was performed on peripheral blood mononuclear cells, taken before stem cell transplant. CDR3 reads: CASSLGQLRNYGYTF. In nucleotide form, the sequence is TGTGCCAGCAGCTTGGGACAGCTTCGCAACTATGGCTACACCTTC.